This entry lists 12 T cell receptor beta chains sequenced from one sample in a study of OX40 agonist ivuxolimab in advanced cancers. Repertoires were generated with immunoSEQ multiplex PCR, while TCRdb's copy carries only in-frame clones and drops some. Of about 83,000 clones in the sample, about 89% were seen once. The sample here was CD4+ or CD8+ T cells sorted from blood, taken in a trial of the OX40 agonist ivuxolimab. These receptors were obtained from an adult with an advanced solid tumor such as melanoma, head and neck, liver or kidney cancer.

The chain has TRBV30 and TRBJ1-3; no firm D call. V shed 1 base and J shed 4 bases, with 14 bases lying between them. Germline assignment: CDR1 GTSNPN and CDR2 SVGIG (reference sequence). The CDR3 has 15 amino acids. The CDR3 nucleotides are TGTGCCTGGAGTGAGCCATACCAAAGGGGAAACACCATATATTTT. This codes for CAWSEPYQRGNTIYF.

This chain links TRBV4-2 with TRBJ1-5; a weak D match, TRBD1 (5 bases). The germline V and J ends were trimmed by 3 bases and 6 bases, with 9 bases remaining between them. Germline lookup yields CDR1 LGHNA and CDR2 YNFKEQ. This CDR3 spans 13 amino acids. CDR3 sequence: CASSQGEGQPQHF. CDR3 sequence (DNA): TGTGCCAGCAGCCAGGGGGAAGGTCAGCCCCAGCATTTT.

The CDR3 reads CASSFPSWAGDSTDTQYF. In DNA, the CDR3 is TGTGCCAGCAGCTTTCCGTCCTGGGCGGGAGATAGCACAGATACGCAGTATTTT. The chain has TRBV7-9 and TRBJ2-3; 7 bases are shared with TRBD2. Germline CDR1 and CDR2: SEHNR and FQNEAQ (reference sequence). This CDR3 has 18 residues. J lost 0 bases, V lost 3 bases, and 12 bases had no gene match. The full variable domain, with the rest looked up from reference TRBV7-9 and TRBJ2-3, is DTGVSQNPRHKITKRGQNVTFRCDPISEHNRLYWYRQTLGQGPEFLTYFQNEAQLEKSRLLSDRFSAERPKGSFSTLEIQRTEQGDSAMYLCASSFPSWAGDSTDTQYFGPGTRLTVL.

The chain is built from TRBV9 and TRBJ1-3; the D is unclear. Germline V gene sequence: CDR1 SGDLS, CDR2 YYNGEE. V gave up 0 bases and J gave up 2 bases, with 15 bases separating them. This CDR3 region has 17 residues. CDR3 DNA sequence: TGTGCCAGCAGCGTAGATGTTAGGGCCCGGGCTGGAAACACCATATATTTT. It specifies CASSVDVRARAGNTIYF.

This rearrangement joins TRBV6-5 to TRBJ1-1; D is unclear. CDR3 size: 14 residues. In germline, CDR1 is MNHEY, CDR2 SVGAGI. V was shortened by 2 bases and J by 5 bases, with 12 bases between the two germline ends. The CDR3 nucleotides read TGTGCCAGCAGTTACAACCGGGCGAGGACTGAAGCTTTCTTT. The encoded protein is CASSYNRARTEAFF.

The J gene is TRBJ2-1, the V gene TRBV4-1; 7 nucleotides line up with TRBD2. V lost 4 bases, J lost 4 bases, and 7 bases stayed unmatched. The CDR3 contains 15 residues. Per germline, CDR1 MGHRA and CDR2 YSYEKL. The CDR3 sequence: CASSPRSGDYNEQFF. The CDR3 nucleotides are TGCGCCAGCAGCCCTCGGAGCGGGGATTACAATGAGCAGTTCTTC.

V and J are TRBV27 and TRBJ2-1; TRBD2 agrees at 11 bases. The CDR3 sequence is 15 residues long. Germline loops: CDR1 MNHEY, CDR2 SMNVEV (reference sequence). J was trimmed by 5 bases and V by 5 bases; bases with no gene match: 5. CDR3 nucleotide sequence: TGTGCCAGCAGTCCCGGGACTAGCGGAAACAATGAGCAGTTCTTC. Its translation: CASSPGTSGNNEQFF.

This chain uses TRBV28 with TRBJ1-6; D is ambiguous. V was cut by 5 bases and J by 6 bases, with 11 bases left in between. The CDR3 has 14 amino acids. Germline loops: CDR1 MDHEN, CDR2 SYDVKM. In nucleotides, the CDR3 is TGTGCCAGCAGTACCTTGGCGCCTAATTCACCCCTCCACTTT. Protein sequence: CASSTLAPNSPLHF.

CDR3 DNA sequence: TGCAGCTCGGGACTATCCTACTCCTACAATGAGCAGTTCTTC. It translates to CSSGLSYSYNEQFF. The chain recombines TRBV29-1 with TRBJ2-1; 7 bases match TRBD2. The CDR3 covers 14 residues. The ends lost 8 bases at V and 0 bases at J; junction bases unmatched: 7. Germline lookup yields CDR1 SQVTM and CDR2 ANQGSEA.

The gene calls are TRBV19 and TRBJ1-1; D unclear. The CDR3 consists of 14 residues. The V end lost 3 bases, the J end lost 0 bases, and 8 bases lay between the germline ends. In germline, CDR1 is LNHDA, CDR2 SQIVND (reference sequence). The CDR3 protein is CASSINSVNTEAFF. The CDR3 DNA sequence: TGTGCCAGTAGTATTAACAGCGTGAACACTGAAGCTTTCTTT.

This clone has only one observation. This chain links TRBV28 with TRBJ2-1, with TRBD2 matching over 10 bases. From germline, CDR1 is MDHEN and CDR2 SYDVKM. Losses at the gene ends were 6 bases for V and 9 bases for J; bases not matched to a gene: 8. CDR3 length equals 14 residues. DNA of the CDR3: TGTGCCAGCAGCTTAGCGGGGGGCCCTCTTGAGCAGTTCTTC. Translated: CASSLAGGPLEQFF.

CDR3 loop: CAISERAGLSYNEQFF. The CDR3 bases are TGTGCCATCAGTGAGAGAGCGGGCCTTTCCTACAATGAGCAGTTCTTC. J is TRBJ2-1 and V is TRBV10-3, with a tentative D call TRBD2 (6 bases). V dropped 2 bases and J dropped 1 base, with 12 bases sitting between them. Germline values: CDR1 ENHRY, CDR2 SYGVKD. This CDR3 comprises 16 residues.